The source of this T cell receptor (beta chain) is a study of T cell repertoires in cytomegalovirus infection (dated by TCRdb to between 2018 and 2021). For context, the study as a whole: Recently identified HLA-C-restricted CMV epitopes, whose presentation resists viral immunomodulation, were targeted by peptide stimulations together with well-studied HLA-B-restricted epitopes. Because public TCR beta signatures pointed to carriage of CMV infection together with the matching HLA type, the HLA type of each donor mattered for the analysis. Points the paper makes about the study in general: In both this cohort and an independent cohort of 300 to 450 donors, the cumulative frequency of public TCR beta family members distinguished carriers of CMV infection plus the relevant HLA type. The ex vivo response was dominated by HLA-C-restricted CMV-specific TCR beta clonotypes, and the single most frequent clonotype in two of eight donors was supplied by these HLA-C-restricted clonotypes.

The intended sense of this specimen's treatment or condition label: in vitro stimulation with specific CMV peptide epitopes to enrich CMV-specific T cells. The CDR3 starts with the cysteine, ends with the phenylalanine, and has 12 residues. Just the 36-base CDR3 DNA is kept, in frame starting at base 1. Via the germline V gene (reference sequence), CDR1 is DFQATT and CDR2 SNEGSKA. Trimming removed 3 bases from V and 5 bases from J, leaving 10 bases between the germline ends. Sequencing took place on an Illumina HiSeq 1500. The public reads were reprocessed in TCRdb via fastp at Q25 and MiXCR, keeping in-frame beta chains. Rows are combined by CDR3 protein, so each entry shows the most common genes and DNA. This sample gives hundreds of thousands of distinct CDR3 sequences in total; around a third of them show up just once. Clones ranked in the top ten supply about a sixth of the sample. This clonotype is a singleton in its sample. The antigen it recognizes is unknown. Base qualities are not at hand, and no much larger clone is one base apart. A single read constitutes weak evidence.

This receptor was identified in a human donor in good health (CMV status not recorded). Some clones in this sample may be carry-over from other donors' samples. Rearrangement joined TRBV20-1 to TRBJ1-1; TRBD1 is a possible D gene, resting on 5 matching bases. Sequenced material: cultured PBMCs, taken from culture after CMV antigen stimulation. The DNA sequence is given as TGCAGTGCTAGGCAGGGAGGGACTGAAGCTTTCTTT. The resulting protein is CSARQGGTEAFF.